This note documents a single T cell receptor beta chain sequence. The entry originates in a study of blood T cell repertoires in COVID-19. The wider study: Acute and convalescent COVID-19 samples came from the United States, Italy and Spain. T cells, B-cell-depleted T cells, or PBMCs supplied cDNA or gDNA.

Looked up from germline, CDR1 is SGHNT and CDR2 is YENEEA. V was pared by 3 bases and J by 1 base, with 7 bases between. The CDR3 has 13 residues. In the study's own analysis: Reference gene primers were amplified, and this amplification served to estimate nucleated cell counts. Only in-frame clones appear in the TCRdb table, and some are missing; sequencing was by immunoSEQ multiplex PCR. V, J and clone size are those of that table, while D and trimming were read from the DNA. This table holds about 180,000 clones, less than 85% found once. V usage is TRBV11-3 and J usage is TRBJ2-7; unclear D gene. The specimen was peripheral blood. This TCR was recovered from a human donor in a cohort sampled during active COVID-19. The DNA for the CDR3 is TGTGCCAGCAGCTTGACTCCATCCTACGAGCAGTACTTC. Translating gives CASSLTPSYEQYF.